The 20 T cell receptor beta chains below come from one sample, sequenced in a study of identical twins. Each CDR3 protein gets one entry after TCRdb re-called the 5' RACE reads with MiXCR. The sample lists about 250,000 distinct CDR3 sequences; more than 13% were seen once. Sample: memory (CD45RO+) T cells sorted from blood. The receptors stem from a woman in her late teens or twenties in good health.

This clonotype has just a few counts. The chain links TRBV4-3 to TRBJ2-1, with TRBD2 identical over 11 bases. CDR3 size: 17 residues. The V segment lost 1 base and the J segment 8 bases; nucleotides outside the gene matches: 10. Germline CDR1 and CDR2: LGHNA and YSLEER. CDR3 residues: CASSQGGLADPRDEQFF. DNA for the CDR3: TGCGCCAGCAGCCAAGGGGGACTAGCGGACCCCAGGGATGAGCAGTTCTTC.

The rearrangement links TRBV29-1 to TRBJ2-7, with D possibly TRBD2 on 5 matching bases. The V and J ends lost 0 bases and 2 bases respectively, with 11 bases between them. Looked up from germline, CDR1 is SQVTM and CDR2 is ANQGSEA. This CDR3 has 14 residues. The CDR3 bases are TGCAGCGTTGAAGATCCGGGGTATCCCTACGAGCAGTACTTC. Protein product: CSVEDPGYPYEQYF.

This clonotype was observed a few times. This chain uses TRBV20-1 with TRBJ1-6, with 9 bases lining up with TRBD1. The CDR3 sequence is 16 residues long. Per the germline V gene, CDR1 is DFQATT and CDR2 is SNEGSKA (reference sequence). The junction had 9 bases not matched to a gene; V was cut back by 0 bases and J by 9 bases. The CDR3: CSARDGQGTVISPLHF. For the CDR3, the DNA is TGCAGTGCTAGAGACGGACAGGGGACGGTCATTTCACCCCTCCACTTT.

This clonotype has only a few counts. V is TRBV20-1 and J is TRBJ2-7, with 8 bases aligning to TRBD1. V shed 7 bases, J shed 3 bases, and the junction held 5 bases outside the gene matches. The CDR3 has 12 residues. Germline V lookup: CDR1 DFQATT, CDR2 SNEGSKA (reference sequence). Here the CDR3 reads CSVGTGVYEQYF. The CDR3 DNA sequence: TGCAGTGTCGGGACAGGAGTCTACGAGCAGTACTTC.

V gene TRBV9 combines with J gene TRBJ2-3; D may be TRBD2 (6 bases). V gave up 0 bases and J gave up 5 bases, with 10 bases separating them. The CDR3 length is 14 residues. Per the germline V gene, CDR1 is SGDLS and CDR2 is YYNGEE. Written as DNA, the CDR3 is TGTGCCAGCAGCGTAGCCGTGGGAGGAGATACGCAGTATTTT. Its translation: CASSVAVGGDTQYF.

This CDR3 reads CASSAPVQRNTEAFF. The CDR3 DNA is TGTGCCAGCAGTGCCCCCGTACAGCGGAACACTGAAGCTTTCTTT. The chain employs TRBV12-3 or TRBV12-4 and TRBJ1-1; the D is unclear. Trimming shortened V by 5 bases and J by 1 base, and 14 bases separated the two germline ends. This CDR3 comprises 15 residues.

The J gene is TRBJ1-1, the V gene TRBV10-3; 7 nucleotides match TRBD1. The CDR3 totals 13 residues. With 6 bases clipped from V and 3 bases from J, the junction kept 4 bases outside the gene matches. CDR1 is ENHRY, CDR2 SYGVKD, per germline. The CDR3 DNA reads TGTGCCATCAGGGAGGGACAGTACACTGAAGCTTTCTTT. The encoded protein is CAIREGQYTEAFF.

This clonotype was detected ten times or more. V is TRBV7-2 and J is TRBJ1-6; 10 bases fit TRBD1. Germline V gene data show CDR1 as SGHTA and CDR2 as FQGNSA. Trimming at V came to 6 bases and at J to 7 bases, leaving 6 bases not matched to a gene. This CDR3 has 15 amino acids. The CDR3 DNA sequence: TGTGCCAGCAGTTTATTGACAGGGGGCAATTCACCCCTCCACTTT. This sequence encodes CASSLLTGGNSPLHF. The whole variable domain, filled in from reference TRBV7-2 and TRBJ1-6, reads GAGVSQSPSNKVTEKGKDVELRCDPISGHTALYWYRQSLGQGLEFLIYFQGNSAPDKSGLPSDRFSAERTGGSVSTLTIQRTQQEDSAVYLCASSLLTGGNSPLHFGNGTRLTVT.

This sequence joins TRBV27 and TRBJ2-5; 7 bases line up with TRBD1. CDR3 size: 14 residues. CDR1 is MNHEY, CDR2 SMNVEV, per germline (reference sequence). Germline trimming cut 6 bases from V and 4 bases from J; bases unmatched to any gene: 8. CDR3 amino acids: CASRLRQGRETQYF. The CDR3 DNA is TGTGCCAGCAGACTAAGACAGGGTAGAGAGACCCAGTACTTC.

The rearrangement uses TRBV12-3 or TRBV12-4 and TRBJ2-7; tentative D call: TRBD1 (6 bases). V lost 6 bases, J lost 3 bases, and 15 bases lay in between. The length of the CDR3 is 14 residues. The chain's CDR3 is CASSPDRNDYEQYF. The CDR3 nucleotides are TGTGCCAGCAGCCCTGACAGGAACGACTACGAGCAGTACTTC.

This rearrangement joins TRBV4-2 to TRBJ2-2, with D perhaps assigned TRBD1 or TRBD2 (5 bases each). The germline CDR1 and CDR2 sequences are LGHNA and YNFKEQ. With 1 base removed from V and 5 bases from J, the gap between germline ends came to 11 bases. The CDR3 contains 15 residues. In nucleotides, the CDR3 is TGTGCCAGCAGCCAAGTGGGGACCGAGACCGGGGAGCTGTTTTTT. Translating it yields CASSQVGTETGELFF.

This clonotype was seen a few times. The chain combines TRBV9 with TRBJ2-3; the match to TRBD2 covers 11 bases. The germline V gene encodes CDR1 SGDLS and CDR2 YYNGEE. The V and J ends lost 4 bases and 6 bases, in that order; junction bases with no gene match: 10. The length of the CDR3 is 16 residues. The CDR3 bases are TGTGCCAGCAGCCCCCGACTAGCGGGGAGATGGGATACGCAGTATTTT. This translates into CASSPRLAGRWDTQYF.

This chain joins TRBV9 and TRBJ2-3; D not resolved. Germline values: CDR1 SGDLS, CDR2 YYNGEE. V lost 0 bases to trimming and J lost 0 bases, with 5 bases between them. The CDR3 consists of 14 residues. The CDR3 DNA follows: TGTGCCAGCAGCGTAGAATCTAGCACAGATACGCAGTATTTT. This gives the protein CASSVESSTDTQYF.

This clonotype was counted a few times. The V call is TRBV7-3, the J call TRBJ1-1; D is perhaps TRBD1 (6 bases). Germline V gene sequence: CDR1 SGHTA, CDR2 FQGTGA. Trimming took 4 bases from V and 6 from J, leaving 12 bases between them. This CDR3 is built from 13 residues. The CDR3 sequence is CASSSGRGAEAFF. The CDR3 nucleotides are TGTGCCAGCAGCTCGGGCAGGGGCGCTGAAGCTTTCTTT.

The J gene is TRBJ2-5, the V gene TRBV12-3 or TRBV12-4, with 11 bases aligning to TRBD2. The CDR3 totals 16 residues. V dropped 3 bases and J dropped 4; count of bases not matched to a gene: 7. DNA of the CDR3: TGTGCCAGCAGTTTTCGACTAGCGGGAATCGGAGAGACCCAGTACTTC. As protein: CASSFRLAGIGETQYF.

The chain combines TRBV3-1 with TRBJ2-2; D gene ambiguous. The CDR3 runs to 13 residues. CDR1 is LGHDT, CDR2 YNNKEL, per germline (reference sequence). The ends were cut back, 1 base at V and 7 bases at J, with 7 bases in the middle. CDR3 nucleotides: TGTGCCAGCAGCCAAGTAACCCTCGGGGAGCTGTTTTTT. Translated: CASSQVTLGELFF.

In this sample, this clonotype turned up a few times. The chain carries TRBV10-3 and TRBJ1-6; D ambiguous. From germline, CDR1 is ENHRY and CDR2 SYGVKD. This CDR3 is built from 14 residues. V lost 6 bases to trimming and J lost 7 bases, with 13 bases between them. As DNA, the CDR3 is TGTGCCATCAGGGAAGGGAAAGGCAATTCACCCCTCCACTTT. Encoded protein: CAIREGKGNSPLHF.

This clonotype came up a few times. The chain's CDR3 is CASSTWGTGVTDTQYF. DNA for the CDR3: TGCGCCAGCAGCACCTGGGGGACAGGGGTTACGGATACGCAGTATTTT. The V gene is TRBV5-1, the J gene TRBJ2-3; 10 nucleotides line up with TRBD1. Looked up from germline, CDR1 is SGHRS and CDR2 is YFSETQ. The ends lost 4 bases at V and 6 bases at J; junction bases unmatched: 11. This CDR3 region has 16 residues. The full variable domain, in which reference TRBV5-1 and TRBJ2-3 provide the parts outside the CDR3, is KAGVTQTPRYLIKTRGQQVTLSCSPISGHRSVSWYQQTPGQGLQFLFEYFSETQRNKGNFPGRFSGRQFSNSRSEMNVSTLELGDSALYLCASSTWGTGVTDTQYFGPGTRLTVL.

This clonotype has a handful of counts. The chain uses TRBV7-2 and TRBJ2-3; 13 nucleotides agree with TRBD2. Germline V gives CDR1 SGHTA, CDR2 FQGNSA. The CDR3 extends over 17 amino acids. V was pared by 2 bases and J by 4 bases, with 6 bases of the junction left unmatched. CDR3 in amino acids: CASSLWTSGRRADTQYF. CDR3 bases: TGTGCCAGCAGCTTATGGACTAGCGGGAGAAGGGCAGATACGCAGTATTTT.

This clonotype was observed a handful of times. The chain has TRBV3-1 and TRBJ2-7; no firm D call. The germline gives CDR1 LGHDT, CDR2 YNNKEL (reference sequence). The CDR3 is 15 residues long. Trimming left V 1 base short and J 3 bases short, with 13 bases between. The CDR3 spells CASSQALFGRYEQYF. In nucleotides, the CDR3 is TGTGCCAGCAGCCAAGCTTTGTTTGGTCGCTACGAGCAGTACTTC.